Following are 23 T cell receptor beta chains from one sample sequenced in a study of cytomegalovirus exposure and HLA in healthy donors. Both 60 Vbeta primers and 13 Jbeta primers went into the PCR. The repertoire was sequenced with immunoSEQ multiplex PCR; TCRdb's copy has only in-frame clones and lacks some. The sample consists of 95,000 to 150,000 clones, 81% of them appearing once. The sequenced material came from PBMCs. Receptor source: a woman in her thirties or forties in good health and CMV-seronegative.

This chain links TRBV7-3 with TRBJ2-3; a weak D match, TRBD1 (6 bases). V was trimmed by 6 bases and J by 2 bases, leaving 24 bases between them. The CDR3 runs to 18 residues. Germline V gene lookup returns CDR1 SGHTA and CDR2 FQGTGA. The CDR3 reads CASSHYQGLIQNTDTQYF. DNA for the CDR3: TGTGCCAGCAGTCATTACCAGGGGTTAATACAAAACACAGATACGCAGTATTTT.

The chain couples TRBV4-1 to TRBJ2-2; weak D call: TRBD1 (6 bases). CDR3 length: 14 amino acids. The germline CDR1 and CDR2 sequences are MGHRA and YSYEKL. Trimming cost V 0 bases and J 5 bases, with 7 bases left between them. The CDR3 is CASSQEGATGELFF. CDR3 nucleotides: TGCGCCAGCAGCCAAGAGGGGGCAACCGGGGAGCTGTTTTTT.

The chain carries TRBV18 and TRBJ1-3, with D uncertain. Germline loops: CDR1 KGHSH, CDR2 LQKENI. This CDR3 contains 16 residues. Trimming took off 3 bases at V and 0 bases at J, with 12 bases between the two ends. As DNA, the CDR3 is TGTGCCAGCTCACCCCTCACGGTGAACTCTGGAAACACCATATATTTT. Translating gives CASSPLTVNSGNTIYF. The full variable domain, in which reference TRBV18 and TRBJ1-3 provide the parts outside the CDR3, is NAGVMQNPRHLVRRRGQEARLRCSPMKGHSHVYWYRQLPEEGLKFMVYLQKENIIDESGMPKERFSAEFPKEGPSILRIQQVVRGDSAAYFCASSPLTVNSGNTIYFGEGSWLTVV.

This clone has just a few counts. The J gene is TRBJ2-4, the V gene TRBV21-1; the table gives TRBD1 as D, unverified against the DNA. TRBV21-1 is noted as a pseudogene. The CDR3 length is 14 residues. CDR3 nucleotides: TGTGCCAGCACAGGGGCCGGGGCCAAAAACATTCAGTACTTC. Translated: CASTGAGAKNIQYF.

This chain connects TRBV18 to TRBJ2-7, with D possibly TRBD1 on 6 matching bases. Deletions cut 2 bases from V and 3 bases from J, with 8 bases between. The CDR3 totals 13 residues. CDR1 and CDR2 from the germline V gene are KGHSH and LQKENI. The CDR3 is CASSPVQGYEQYF. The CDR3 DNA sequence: TGTGCCAGCTCACCAGTACAGGGCTACGAGCAGTACTTC.

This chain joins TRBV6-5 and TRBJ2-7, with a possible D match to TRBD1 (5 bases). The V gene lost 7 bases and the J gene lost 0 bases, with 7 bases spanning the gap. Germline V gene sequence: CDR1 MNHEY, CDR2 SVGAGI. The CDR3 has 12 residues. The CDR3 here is CASTGHSYEQYF. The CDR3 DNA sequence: TGTGCCAGCACCGGACACTCCTACGAGCAGTACTTC.

CDR3 loop: CANPRLAGVTDTQYF. The DNA for the CDR3 is TGTGCCAACCCGCGGCTAGCGGGCGTCACAGATACGCAGTATTTT. The chain has TRBV21-1 and TRBJ2-3; the table gives TRBD2 as D, unverified against the DNA. TRBV21-1 is a pseudogene segment. The CDR3 sequence is 15 residues long.

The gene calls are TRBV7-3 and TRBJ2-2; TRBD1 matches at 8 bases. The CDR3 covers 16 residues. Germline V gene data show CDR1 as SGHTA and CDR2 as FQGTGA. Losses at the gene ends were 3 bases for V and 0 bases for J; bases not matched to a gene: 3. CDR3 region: CASSLRGQANTGELFF. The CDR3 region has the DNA TGTGCCAGCAGCTTGAGGGGACAGGCGAACACCGGGGAGCTGTTTTTT.

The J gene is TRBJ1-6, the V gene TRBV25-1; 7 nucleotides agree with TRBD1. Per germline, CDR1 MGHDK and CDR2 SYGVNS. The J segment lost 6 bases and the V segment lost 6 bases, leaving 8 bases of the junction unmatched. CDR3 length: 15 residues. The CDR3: CASRSSQGRNSPLHF. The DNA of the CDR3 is TGTGCCAGCAGGTCGTCACAGGGGCGTAATTCACCCCTCCACTTT.

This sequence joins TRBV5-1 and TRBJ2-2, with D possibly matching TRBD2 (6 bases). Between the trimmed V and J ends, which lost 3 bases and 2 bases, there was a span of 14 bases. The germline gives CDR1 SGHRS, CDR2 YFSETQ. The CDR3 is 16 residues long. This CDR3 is CASSSATRVNTGELFF. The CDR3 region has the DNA TGCGCCAGCAGCTCAGCGACTAGAGTAAACACCGGGGAGCTGTTTTTT. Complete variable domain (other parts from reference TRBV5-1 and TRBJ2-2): KAGVTQTPRYLIKTRGQQVTLSCSPISGHRSVSWYQQTPGQGLQFLFEYFSETQRNKGNFPGRFSGRQFSNSRSEMNVSTLELGDSALYLCASSSATRVNTGELFFGEGSRLTVL.

DNA for the CDR3: TGTGCCAGTAAAGACCCGGGAGACTATGGCTACACCTTC. Protein product: CASKDPGDYGYTF. The rearrangement links TRBV19 to TRBJ1-2, with D hard to call. V shed 7 bases and J shed 3 bases, with 12 bases lying between them. This CDR3 has 13 amino acids. The germline V gene encodes CDR1 LNHDA and CDR2 SQIVND (reference sequence).

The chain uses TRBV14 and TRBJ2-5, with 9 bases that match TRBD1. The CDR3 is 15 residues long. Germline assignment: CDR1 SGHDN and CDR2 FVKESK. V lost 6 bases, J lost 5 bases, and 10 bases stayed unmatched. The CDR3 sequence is CASSRHTGGRETQYF. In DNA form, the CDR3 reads TGTGCCAGCAGTCGACACACAGGGGGCCGTGAGACCCAGTACTTC.

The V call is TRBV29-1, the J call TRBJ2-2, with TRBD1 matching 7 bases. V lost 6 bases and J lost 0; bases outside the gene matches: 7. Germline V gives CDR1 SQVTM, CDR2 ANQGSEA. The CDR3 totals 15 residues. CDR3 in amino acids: CSVAAQGANTGELFF. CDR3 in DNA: TGCAGCGTCGCTGCGCAGGGGGCGAACACCGGGGAGCTGTTTTTT.

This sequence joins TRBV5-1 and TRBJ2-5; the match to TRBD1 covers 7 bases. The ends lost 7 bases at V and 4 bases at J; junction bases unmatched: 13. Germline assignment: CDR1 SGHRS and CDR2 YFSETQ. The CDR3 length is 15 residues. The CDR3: CASFRTGATTETQYF. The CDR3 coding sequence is TGCGCCAGCTTCCGAACAGGGGCGACAACAGAGACCCAGTACTTC. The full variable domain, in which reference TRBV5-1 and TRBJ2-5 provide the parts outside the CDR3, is KAGVTQTPRYLIKTRGQQVTLSCSPISGHRSVSWYQQTPGQGLQFLFEYFSETQRNKGNFPGRFSGRQFSNSRSEMNVSTLELGDSALYLCASFRTGATTETQYFGPGTRLLVL.

This CDR3 is CASSYRERGGYEQYF. For the CDR3, the DNA is TGTGCCAGCAGTTATCGAGAGCGGGGGGGCTACGAGCAGTACTTC. V and J are TRBV6-6 and TRBJ2-7; the match to TRBD2 covers 10 bases. The J segment lost 3 bases and the V segment lost 3 bases, leaving 5 bases of the junction unmatched. This CDR3 region has 15 residues. Germline V gene lookup returns CDR1 MNHNY and CDR2 SVGAGI (reference sequence).

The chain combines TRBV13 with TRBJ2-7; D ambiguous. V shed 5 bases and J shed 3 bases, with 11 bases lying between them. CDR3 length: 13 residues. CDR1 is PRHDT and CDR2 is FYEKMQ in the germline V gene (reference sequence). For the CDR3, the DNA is TGTGCCAGCAGCCCGCGAGGCCACTACGAGCAGTACTTC. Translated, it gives CASSPRGHYEQYF.

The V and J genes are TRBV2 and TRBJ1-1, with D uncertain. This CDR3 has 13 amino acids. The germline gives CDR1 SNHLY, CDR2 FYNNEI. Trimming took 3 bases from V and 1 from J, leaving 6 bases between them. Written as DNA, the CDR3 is TGTGCCAGCAGTGACGACAAGAACACTGAAGCTTTCTTT. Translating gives CASSDDKNTEAFF.

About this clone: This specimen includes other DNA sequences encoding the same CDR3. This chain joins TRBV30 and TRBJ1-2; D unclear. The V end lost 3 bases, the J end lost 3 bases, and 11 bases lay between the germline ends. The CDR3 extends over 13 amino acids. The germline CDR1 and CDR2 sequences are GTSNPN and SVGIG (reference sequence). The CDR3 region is CAWSEQEYYGYTF. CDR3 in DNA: TGTGCCTGGAGCGAGCAGGAATACTATGGCTACACCTTC.

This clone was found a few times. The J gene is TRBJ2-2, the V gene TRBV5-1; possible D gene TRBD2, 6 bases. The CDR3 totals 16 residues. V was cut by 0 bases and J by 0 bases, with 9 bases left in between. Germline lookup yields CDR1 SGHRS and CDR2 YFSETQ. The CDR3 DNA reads TGCGCCAGCAGCTTGGCGGGGGTATCGAACACCGGGGAGCTGTTTTTT. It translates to CASSLAGVSNTGELFF. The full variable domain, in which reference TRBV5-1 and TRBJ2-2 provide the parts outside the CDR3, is KAGVTQTPRYLIKTRGQQVTLSCSPISGHRSVSWYQQTPGQGLQFLFEYFSETQRNKGNFPGRFSGRQFSNSRSEMNVSTLELGDSALYLCASSLAGVSNTGELFFGEGSRLTVL.

CDR3 nucleotide sequence: TGTGCCAGCTCACCTACCACAGGGGGCAACACCGGGGAGCTGTTTTTT. It translates to CASSPTTGGNTGELFF. J is TRBJ2-2 and V is TRBV18; 9 bases match TRBD1. Germline lookup yields CDR1 KGHSH and CDR2 LQKENI. Losses at the gene ends were 3 bases for V and 2 bases for J; bases not matched to a gene: 4. CDR3 length: 16 amino acids. Full variable domain (rest looked up from reference TRBV18 and TRBJ2-2): NAGVMQNPRHLVRRRGQEARLRCSPMKGHSHVYWYRQLPEEGLKFMVYLQKENIIDESGMPKERFSAEFPKEGPSILRIQQVVRGDSAAYFCASSPTTGGNTGELFFGEGSRLTVL.

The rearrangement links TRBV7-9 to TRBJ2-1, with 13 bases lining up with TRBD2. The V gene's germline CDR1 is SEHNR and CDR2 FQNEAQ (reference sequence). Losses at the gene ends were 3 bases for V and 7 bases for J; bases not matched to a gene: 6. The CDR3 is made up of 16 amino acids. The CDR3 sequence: CASSFGTSGNANEQFF. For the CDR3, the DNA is TGTGCCAGCAGCTTTGGGACTAGCGGGAATGCTAATGAGCAGTTCTTC.

CDR3 DNA: TGTGCCAGCAGCTTAGCGTCGGGTCGAACTGAAGCTTTCTTT. Translating gives CASSLASGRTEAFF. The chain joins TRBV7-6 to TRBJ1-1; no firm D call. The V end lost 0 bases, the J end lost 5 bases, and 10 bases lay between the germline ends. Per the germline V gene, CDR1 is SGHVS and CDR2 is FNYEAQ. The CDR3 contains 14 residues.

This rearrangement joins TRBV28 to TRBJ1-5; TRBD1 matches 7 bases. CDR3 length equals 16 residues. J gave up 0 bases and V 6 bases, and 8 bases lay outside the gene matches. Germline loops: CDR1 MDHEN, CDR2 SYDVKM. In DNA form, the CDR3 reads TGTGCCAGCAGCGGACGACAGGGAAATAGCAATCAGCCCCAGCATTTT. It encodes CASSGRQGNSNQPQHF.